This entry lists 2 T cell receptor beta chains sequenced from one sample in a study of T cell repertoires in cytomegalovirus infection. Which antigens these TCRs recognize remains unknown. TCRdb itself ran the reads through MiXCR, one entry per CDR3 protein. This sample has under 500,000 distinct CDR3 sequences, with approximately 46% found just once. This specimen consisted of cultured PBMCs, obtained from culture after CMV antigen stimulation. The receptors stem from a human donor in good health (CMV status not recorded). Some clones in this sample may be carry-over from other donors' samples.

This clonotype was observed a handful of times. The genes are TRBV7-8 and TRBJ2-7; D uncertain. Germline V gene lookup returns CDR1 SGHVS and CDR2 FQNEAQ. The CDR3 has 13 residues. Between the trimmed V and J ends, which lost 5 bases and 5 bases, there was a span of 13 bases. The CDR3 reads CASSHPRLDEQYF. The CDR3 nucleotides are TGTGCCAGCAGCCACCCCCGGCTGGACGAGCAGTACTTC.

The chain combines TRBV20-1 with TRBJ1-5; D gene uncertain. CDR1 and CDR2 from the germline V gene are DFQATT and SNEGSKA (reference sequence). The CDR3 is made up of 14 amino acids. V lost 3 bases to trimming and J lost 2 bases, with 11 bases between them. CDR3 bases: TGCAGTGCTAGCGACGACTTGGGCAATCAGCCCCAGCATTTT. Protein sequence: CSASDDLGNQPQHF.